Each of the 13 T cell receptor beta chains below was sequenced from the same sample in a study of shared clonotypes between healthy human individuals. This table comes from immunoSEQ multiplex PCR, and its TCRdb copy is limited to in-frame clones, with some not included. This table has more than 500,000 clones, roughly 95% appearing once. The sequenced sample consisted of naive CD4+ T cells sorted from blood. Subset indicated: CD45RA+ positively selected. The source is a woman in her thirties in good health.

The rearrangement joins TRBV6-5 to TRBJ2-7; TRBD1 aligns across 9 bases. The CDR3 is made up of 14 amino acids. The germline V gene encodes CDR1 MNHEY and CDR2 SVGAGI. J lost 1 base, V lost 7 bases, and 5 bases had no gene match. Here the CDR3 DNA reads TGTGCCAGCAATGACAGGGGGGTTTCCTACGAGCAGTACTTC. This encodes CASNDRGVSYEQYF.

In its sample, this clone was seen once. This rearrangement joins TRBV11-3 to TRBJ2-1, with 7 bases fitting TRBD1. CDR1 is SGHNT, CDR2 YENEEA, per germline. The CDR3 is 15 amino acids. With 5 bases clipped from V and 4 bases from J, the junction kept 8 bases outside the gene matches. CDR3 protein: CASSPGRGLYNEQFF. The CDR3 DNA is TGTGCCAGCAGCCCTGGCAGGGGGTTATACAATGAGCAGTTCTTC.

The chain recombines TRBV6-4 with TRBJ2-3; 10 positions agree with TRBD2. Trimming removed 5 bases from V and 1 base from J; junction bases left unmatched: 3. Germline V gene data show CDR1 as MRHNA and CDR2 as SNTAGT. This CDR3 region has 15 residues. The CDR3 DNA is TGTGCCAGCAGTCCTGGGACTAGCGGCACAGATACGCAGTATTTT. Translated, it gives CASSPGTSGTDTQYF.

For this clone: Other DNA sequences from this sample encode an identical CDR3 as well. V gene TRBV28 combines with J gene TRBJ2-7; 7 bases are a match to TRBD1. This CDR3 region has 14 residues. V dropped 3 bases and J dropped 4; count of bases not matched to a gene: 6. From germline, CDR1 is MDHEN and CDR2 SYDVKM. The chain's CDR3 is CASSLPGQIYEQYF. In nucleotides, the CDR3 is TGTGCCAGCAGTTTGCCGGGACAGATTTACGAGCAGTACTTC.

Comments on this clone: Other DNA variants within this sample encode the same CDR3. The rearrangement links TRBV18 to TRBJ1-4; no definite D call. Germline assignment: CDR1 KGHSH and CDR2 LQKENI. CDR3 length: 14 residues. V lost 2 bases and J 3 bases, leaving 7 bases between the germline ends. As DNA, the CDR3 is TGTGCCAGCTCACCAAGGGCGGCTAATGAAAAACTGTTTTTT. Amino acids: CASSPRAANEKLFF.

The V and J genes are TRBV28 and TRBJ2-1; TRBD1 matches at 8 bases. The CDR3 contains 16 residues. CDR1 and CDR2 (germline): MDHEN, SYDVKM. V lost 0 bases and J lost 6; bases outside the gene matches: 7. As DNA, the CDR3 is TGTGCCAGCAGTTTATGGACAGGGGCATTGGTCAATGAGCAGTTCTTC. As protein: CASSLWTGALVNEQFF.

V is TRBV12-2 and J is TRBJ1-3; the DNA was not compared with TRBD1, the D call given in the table. TRBV12-2 is deemed a pseudogene. CDR3 size: 17 residues. The chain's CDR3 is CASRLASPGQGMDTIYF. The CDR3 coding sequence is TGTGCAAGTCGCTTAGCGAGCCCGGGACAGGGGATGGACACCATATATTTT.

The chain combines TRBV30 with TRBJ2-1; 13 positions match TRBD2. The V and J ends lost 4 bases and 9 bases, in that order; junction bases with no gene match: 15. Germline CDR1 and CDR2: GTSNPN and SVGIG (reference sequence). The CDR3 sequence is 17 residues long. The DNA of the CDR3 is TGTGCCTGGACCCAACCCCGGACTAGCGGGAGTACCGCTGAGCAGTTCTTC. It is translated as CAWTQPRTSGSTAEQFF.

This chain joins TRBV5-1 and TRBJ2-5, with D perhaps being TRBD1 or TRBD2 (6 bases each). The J call may be in error: the DNA end matches TRBJ2-7 better. The CDR3 runs to 14 residues. From germline, CDR1 is SGHRS and CDR2 YFSETQ. CDR3 region: CASRGGQKSYEQYF. DNA of the CDR3: TGCGCCAGCAGAGGGGGGCAAAAGTCCTACGAGCAGTACTTC.

This sequence joins TRBV28 and TRBJ2-5; D remains ambiguous. The end of the DNA fits TRBJ2-7 better, so the J call may be wrong. Germline values: CDR1 MDHEN, CDR2 SYDVKM. The CDR3 consists of 15 residues. The CDR3 DNA is TGTGCCAGCAGTCCGACGCACCTCAGCTCCTACGAGCAGTACTTC. It codes for CASSPTHLSSYEQYF.

This chain connects TRBV28 to TRBJ2-2, with TRBD2 matching 7 bases. Losses at the gene ends were 6 bases for V and 0 bases for J; bases not matched to a gene: 1. CDR1 is MDHEN, CDR2 SYDVKM, per germline. The CDR3 is made up of 14 amino acids. CDR3 coding DNA: TGTGCCAGCAGGAGCGGGGCGAACACCGGGGAGCTGTTTTTT. Its translation is CASRSGANTGELFF. Based on the CDR3 plus reference TRBV28 and TRBJ2-2, the full variable domain is DVKVTQSSRYLVKRTGEKVFLECVQDMDHENMFWYRQDPGLGLRLIYFSYDVKMKEKGDIPEGYSVSREKKERFSLILESASTNQTSMYLCASRSGANTGELFFGEGSRLTVL.

The chain employs TRBV27 and TRBJ1-2, with 7 bases that match TRBD1. With 8 bases clipped from V and 4 bases from J, the junction kept 16 bases outside the gene matches. The CDR3 covers 16 residues. CDR1 is MNHEY, CDR2 SMNVEV, per germline (reference sequence). Written as DNA, the CDR3 is TGTGCCAGCTCCCCACTTCCGACAGGGTCCTTCTATGGCTACACCTTC. This translates into CASSPLPTGSFYGYTF.

This clone was recorded a few times. The same CDR3 is also encoded by other DNA sequences in this sample. CDR3 in amino acids: CASSLGGTGGSYEQYF. The CDR3 nucleotides read TGTGCCAGCAGCTTAGGGGGGACAGGGGGCTCCTACGAGCAGTACTTC. V usage is TRBV7-9 and J usage is TRBJ2-7; 11 bases are a match to TRBD1. Trimming at V came to 1 base and at J to 0 bases, leaving 2 bases not matched to a gene. Germline CDR1 and CDR2: SEHNR and FQNEAQ (reference sequence). This CDR3 spans 16 amino acids.